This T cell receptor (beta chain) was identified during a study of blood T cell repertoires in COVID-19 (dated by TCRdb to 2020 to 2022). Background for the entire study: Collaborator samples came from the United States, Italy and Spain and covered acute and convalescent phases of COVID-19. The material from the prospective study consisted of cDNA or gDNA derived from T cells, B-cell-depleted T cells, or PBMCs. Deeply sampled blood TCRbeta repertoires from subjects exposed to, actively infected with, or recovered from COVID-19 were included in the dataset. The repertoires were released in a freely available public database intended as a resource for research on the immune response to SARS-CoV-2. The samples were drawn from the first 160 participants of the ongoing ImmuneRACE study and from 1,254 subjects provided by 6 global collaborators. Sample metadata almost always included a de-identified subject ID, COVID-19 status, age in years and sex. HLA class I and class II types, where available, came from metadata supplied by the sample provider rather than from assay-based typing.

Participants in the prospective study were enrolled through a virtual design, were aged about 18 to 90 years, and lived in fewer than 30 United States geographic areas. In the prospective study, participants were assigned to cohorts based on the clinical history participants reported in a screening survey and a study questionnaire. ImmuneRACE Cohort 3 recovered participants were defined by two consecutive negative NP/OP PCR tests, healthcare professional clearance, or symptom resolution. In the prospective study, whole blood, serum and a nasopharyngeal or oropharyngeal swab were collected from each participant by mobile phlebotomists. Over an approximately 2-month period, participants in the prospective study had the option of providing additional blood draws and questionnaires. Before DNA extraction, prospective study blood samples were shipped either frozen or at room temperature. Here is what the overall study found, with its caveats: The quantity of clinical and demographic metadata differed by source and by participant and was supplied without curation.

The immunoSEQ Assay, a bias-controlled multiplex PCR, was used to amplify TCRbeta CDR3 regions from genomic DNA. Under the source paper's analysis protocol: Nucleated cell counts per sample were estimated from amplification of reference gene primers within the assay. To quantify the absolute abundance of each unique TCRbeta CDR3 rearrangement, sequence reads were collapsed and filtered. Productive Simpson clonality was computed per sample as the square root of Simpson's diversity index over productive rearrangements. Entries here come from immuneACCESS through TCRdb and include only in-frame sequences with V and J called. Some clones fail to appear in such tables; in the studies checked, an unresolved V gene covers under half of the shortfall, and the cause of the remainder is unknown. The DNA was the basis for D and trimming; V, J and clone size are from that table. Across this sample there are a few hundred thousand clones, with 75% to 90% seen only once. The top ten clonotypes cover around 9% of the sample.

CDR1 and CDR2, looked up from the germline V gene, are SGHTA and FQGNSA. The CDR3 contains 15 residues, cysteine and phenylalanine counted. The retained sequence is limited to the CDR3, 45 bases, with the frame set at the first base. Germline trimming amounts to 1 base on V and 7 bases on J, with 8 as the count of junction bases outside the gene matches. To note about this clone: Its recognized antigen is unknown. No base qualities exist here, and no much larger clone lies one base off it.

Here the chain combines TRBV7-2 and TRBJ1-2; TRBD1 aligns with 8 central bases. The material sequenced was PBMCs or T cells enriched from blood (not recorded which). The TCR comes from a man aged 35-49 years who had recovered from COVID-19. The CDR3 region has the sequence CASSLESGGGGGYTF. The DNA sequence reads TGTGCCAGCAGCTTAGAGTCAGGGGGCGGAGGTGGCTACACCTTC.